The 30 T cell receptor beta chains below all came from one sample that was sequenced in a study of T-cell memory formation after mild COVID-19. TCRdb ran MiXCR on the 5' RACE reads and lists one entry per CDR3 protein. The sample records roughly 450,000 distinct CDR3 sequences, around 17% being singletons. Specimen: PBMCs or a T cell subset sorted from them (not recorded which). These receptors were obtained from a man younger than 35 who had mild COVID-19 (a few samples of this study predate the infection). Cell type and time point are not known.

This clonotype was found once. The chain recombines TRBV10-3 with TRBJ1-3; 9 positions match TRBD1. Germline CDR1 and CDR2: ENHRY and SYGVKD. V shed 8 bases and J 8 bases; nucleotides not matched to a gene: 7. CDR3 size: 13 residues. CDR3 loop: CAIWTGDVDTIYF. CDR3 in DNA: TGTGCCATCTGGACAGGGGACGTGGACACCATATATTTT.

This clonotype came up a few times. The genes are TRBV5-1 and TRBJ2-2, with 9 bases identical to TRBD2. V was clipped by 3 bases and J by 6 bases; unmatched bases: 6. Germline assignment: CDR1 SGHRS and CDR2 YFSETQ. The length of the CDR3 is 15 residues. Written as DNA, the CDR3 is TGCGCCAGCAGCTCGCGGGGGGGCCGGTCCGGGGAGCTGTTTTTT. This translates into CASSSRGGRSGELFF. The full variable domain, rest sourced from reference TRBV5-1 and TRBJ2-2, is KAGVTQTPRYLIKTRGQQVTLSCSPISGHRSVSWYQQTPGQGLQFLFEYFSETQRNKGNFPGRFSGRQFSNSRSEMNVSTLELGDSALYLCASSSRGGRSGELFFGEGSRLTVL.

In its sample, this clonotype was seen a few times. V and J are TRBV7-9 and TRBJ1-5; tentatively, D is TRBD1 (6 bases). V lost 5 bases and J lost 5, with 10 bases in between. CDR1 SEHNR and CDR2 FQNEAQ come from the germline V gene (reference sequence). The CDR3 contains 13 residues. DNA of the CDR3: TGTGCCAGCAGCGCACAGGGAGATCAGCCCCAGCATTTT. Encoded protein: CASSAQGDQPQHF.

This clonotype was found many times. This chain connects TRBV7-2 to TRBJ2-2, with a possible D match to TRBD2 (6 bases). This CDR3 has 16 residues. The V and J ends lost 5 bases and 7 bases respectively, with 20 bases between them. Per germline, CDR1 SGHTA and CDR2 FQGNSA. This chain's CDR3 is CASSRLDYGGGGELFF. As DNA, the CDR3 is TGTGCCAGCAGCCGCCTGGACTATGGAGGCGGCGGGGAGCTGTTTTTT.

The chain joins TRBV5-5 to TRBJ2-7, with D possibly TRBD2 on 6 matching bases. With 3 bases removed from V and 1 base from J, the gap between germline ends came to 17 bases. This CDR3 has 16 residues. From germline, CDR1 is SGHKS and CDR2 YYEKEE (reference sequence). The CDR3 protein is CASSSGGTKSSYEQYF. CDR3 sequence (DNA): TGTGCCAGCAGCTCTGGAGGGACCAAATCTTCCTACGAGCAGTACTTC.

J is TRBJ2-1 and V is TRBV7-3, with 9 bases aligning to TRBD1. The CDR3 is 14 amino acids. Germline CDR1 reads SGHTA; CDR2 reads FQGTGA. V lost 5 bases, J lost 15 bases, and 14 bases stayed unmatched. CDR3 DNA sequence: TGTGCCAGCAGCAGGACCGGGACAGGGCCCACGCCGTTCTTC. This codes for CASSRTGTGPTPFF.

The chain is built from TRBV30 and TRBJ1-6, with D maybe TRBD1 (5 bases). CDR3 length: 12 amino acids. The V gene's germline CDR1 is GTSNPN and CDR2 SVGIG (reference sequence). The germline V and J ends were trimmed by 2 bases and 14 bases, with 13 bases remaining between them. CDR3: CAWSRTEDTLHF. CDR3 sequence (DNA): TGTGCCTGGAGTAGGACCGAGGACACCCTCCACTTT.

This clonotype was seen only a few times. The chain is built from TRBV5-1 and TRBJ2-7, with 9 bases aligning to TRBD2. The ends lost 2 bases at V and 5 bases at J; junction bases unmatched: 8. This CDR3 has 15 amino acids. Germline V lookup: CDR1 SGHRS, CDR2 YFSETQ. DNA of the CDR3: TGCGCCAGCAGCTTAAGGACTAGCGAGAGAAACGAGCAGTACGTC. Residues: CASSLRTSERNEQYV.

V and J are TRBV19 and TRBJ2-3; either TRBD1 or TRBD2 may fit D (6 bases each). V was cut by 7 bases and J by 7 bases, with 15 bases left in between. Germline V gene sequence: CDR1 LNHDA, CDR2 SQIVND (reference sequence). The CDR3 is made up of 13 amino acids. CDR3 coding DNA: TGTGCCAGTAATGAGGAGGGGGTCAATACGCAGTATTTT. Encoded protein: CASNEEGVNTQYF.

The chain employs TRBV7-3 and TRBJ2-1; 7 bases match TRBD1. Looked up from germline, CDR1 is SGHTA and CDR2 is FQGTGA. This CDR3 contains 18 residues. The V segment lost 0 bases and the J segment 2 bases; nucleotides outside the gene matches: 10. CDR3 sequence (DNA): TGTGCCAGCAGCTTAACAGGTGACCGGGACAGAACCTACAATGAGCAGTTCTTC. Translation: CASSLTGDRDRTYNEQFF. Full variable domain (rest looked up from reference TRBV7-3 and TRBJ2-1): GAGVSQTPSNKVTEKGKYVELRCDPISGHTALYWYRQSLGQGPEFLIYFQGTGAADDSGLPNDRFFAVRPEGSVSTLKIQRTERGDSAVYLCASSLTGDRDRTYNEQFFGPGTRLTVL.

The chain uses TRBV5-1 and TRBJ2-1; 7 bases are shared with TRBD2. Germline V gene data show CDR1 as SGHRS and CDR2 as YFSETQ. This CDR3 is 13 amino acids long. V was pared by 6 bases and J by 7 bases, with 7 bases of the junction left unmatched. The CDR3 DNA follows: TGCGCCAGCACCCGGGACTACATGAATGAGCAGTTCTTC. It yields the protein CASTRDYMNEQFF.

This clonotype was seen at least ten times. The chain couples TRBV29-1 to TRBJ1-6; D might be TRBD1 (5 bases). CDR3 length equals 13 residues. CDR1 SQVTM and CDR2 ANQGSEA come from the germline V gene. V lost 3 bases and J lost 9, with 12 bases in between. CDR3 sequence: CSVEVAGGSPLHF. The CDR3 DNA reads as TGCAGCGTTGAGGTCGCCGGGGGTTCACCCCTCCACTTT.

This clonotype has only a few counts. J is TRBJ2-7 and V is TRBV6-2 or TRBV6-3; possible D gene TRBD2, 6 bases. This CDR3 contains 13 residues. With 7 bases removed from V and 1 base from J, the gap between germline ends came to 11 bases. The germline V gene has CDR1 MNHEY and CDR2 SVGEGT. The CDR3 DNA is TGTGCCAGCACTCCGGCGGGGTCCTACGAGCAGTACGTC. Translation: CASTPAGSYEQYV.

This chain uses TRBV5-4 with TRBJ2-3; 11 positions agree with TRBD2. Germline CDR1 is SGHNT and CDR2 is YYREEE (reference sequence). The CDR3 length is 16 residues. The V segment lost 1 base and the J segment 1 base; nucleotides outside the gene matches: 2. CDR3 in DNA: TGTGCCAGCAGCTTGTCTAGCGGGGGGCGCACAGATACGCAGTATTTT. It codes for CASSLSSGGRTDTQYF.

This clonotype was observed many times. This sequence joins TRBV6-5 and TRBJ2-3, with D unresolved. The germline CDR1 and CDR2 sequences are MNHEY and SVGAGI. The CDR3 contains 12 residues. Trimming took off 5 bases at V and 1 base at J, with 4 bases between the two ends. The CDR3 reads CASSHRTDTQYF. CDR3 nucleotide sequence: TGTGCCAGCAGTCATCGCACAGATACGCAGTATTTT.

The V call is TRBV2, the J call TRBJ1-3, with D possibly TRBD1 on 6 matching bases. Trimming removed 8 bases from V and 0 bases from J, with 17 bases in between. Per germline, CDR1 SNHLY and CDR2 FYNNEI. The CDR3 runs 16 residues. CDR3 in DNA: TGTGCCAGCTACGGACCGGGACACCACTCTGGAAACACCATATATTTT. This encodes CASYGPGHHSGNTIYF.

This chain joins TRBV12-3 or TRBV12-4 and TRBJ1-2; D not resolved. This CDR3 is 11 amino acids long. V lost 2 bases to trimming and J lost 7 bases, with 5 bases between them. The CDR3 loop is CASSLSSGYTF. The CDR3 DNA is TGTGCCAGCAGTTTATCCTCTGGCTACACCTTC.

In its sample, this clonotype was seen a few times. The chain recombines TRBV6-2 or TRBV6-3 with TRBJ2-2; TRBD2 might be the D (5 bases). The CDR3 has 13 residues. Germline CDR1 reads MNHEY; CDR2 reads SVGEGT. V lost 6 bases, J lost 4 bases, and 9 bases lay in between. CDR3 in DNA: TGTGCCAGCAGCTGGCGGGCCACCGGGGAGCTGTTTTTT. This gives the protein CASSWRATGELFF.

This clonotype was counted between two and nine times. The rearrangement joins TRBV9 to TRBJ1-6; D is ambiguous. This CDR3 spans 13 amino acids. Trimming took off 0 bases at V and 8 bases at J, with 6 bases between the two ends. The germline V gene encodes CDR1 SGDLS and CDR2 YYNGEE. CDR3 DNA: TGTGCCAGCAGCGTAGACCGGGATTCACCCCTCCACTTT. It translates to CASSVDRDSPLHF.

This clonotype has only a few counts. The rearrangement uses TRBV18 and TRBJ2-7; TRBD2 is a possible D gene (5 bases). V was clipped by 8 bases and J by 0 bases, with 20 bases between them. Germline V gene sequence: CDR1 KGHSH, CDR2 LQKENI. The CDR3 is 16 residues long. The CDR3 region is CASARTPVGSSYEQYV. The CDR3 bases are TGTGCCAGCGCACGTACACCCGTGGGGAGCTCCTACGAGCAGTACGTC.

The sample holds a few counts of this clonotype. The rearrangement uses TRBV4-3 and TRBJ2-7, with D perhaps matching TRBD1 (6 bases). The V end was cut by 0 bases, the J end by 4 bases, with 34 bases between. The length of the CDR3 is 22 residues. The germline V gene encodes CDR1 LGHNA and CDR2 YSLEER. CDR3 protein: CASSQESEVVSDSAGQIYEQYF. CDR3 nucleotide sequence: TGCGCCAGCAGCCAAGAGTCAGAGGTCGTAAGCGATTCGGCTGGACAGATATACGAGCAGTACTTC.

The chain combines TRBV6-5 with TRBJ1-1, with D maybe TRBD1 (5 bases). The length of the CDR3 is 17 residues. Germline CDR1 reads MNHEY; CDR2 reads SVGAGI. V lost 0 bases, J lost 0 bases, and 14 bases lay in between. The CDR3 is CASSYSAGRSMNTEAFF. CDR3 in DNA: TGTGCCAGCAGTTACTCGGCAGGGCGAAGTATGAACACTGAAGCTTTCTTT.

CDR3 sequence: CASSPGYSGNEQFF. CDR3 coding DNA: TGTGCCAGCAGCCCTGGCTATAGCGGCAATGAGCAGTTCTTC. V gene TRBV11-3 combines with J gene TRBJ2-1, with D possibly TRBD2 on 6 matching bases. The germline CDR1 and CDR2 sequences are SGHNT and YENEEA. The length of the CDR3 is 14 residues. V was pared by 5 bases and J by 6 bases, with 14 bases between.

This clonotype appeared a few times. The chain employs TRBV7-9 and TRBJ1-1; D unresolved. Germline CDR1 and CDR2: SEHNR and FQNEAQ (reference sequence). V shed 9 bases and J shed 3 bases, with 14 bases lying between them. This CDR3 comprises 13 residues. CDR3 nucleotide sequence: TGTGCCAGGAACTGGGTCGGGGACACTGAAGCTTTCTTT. It encodes CARNWVGDTEAFF.

The rearrangement uses TRBV9 and TRBJ2-1; D may be TRBD1 (7 bases). There are 17 residues in the CDR3. Trimming shortened V by 0 bases and J by 4 bases, and 17 bases separated the two germline ends. CDR1 SGDLS and CDR2 YYNGEE come from the germline V gene. The CDR3 spells CASSVGGGTEIYNEQFF. As DNA, the CDR3 is TGTGCCAGCAGCGTAGGCGGAGGGACAGAGATATACAATGAGCAGTTCTTC.

This clonotype occurred many times. The chain uses TRBV7-6 and TRBJ2-7, with D unclear. The V gene lost 1 base and the J gene lost 7 bases, with 11 bases spanning the gap. The V gene's germline CDR1 is SGHVS and CDR2 FNYEAQ. This CDR3 is 13 amino acids long. CDR3 protein: CASSLEALGEQYF. Written as DNA, the CDR3 is TGTGCCAGCAGCTTAGAGGCCCTGGGGGAGCAGTACTTC.

The chain has TRBV9 and TRBJ1-1, with D unresolved. The germline V gene encodes CDR1 SGDLS and CDR2 YYNGEE. The CDR3 loop spans 15 amino acids. The V and J ends lost 0 bases and 0 bases respectively, with 9 bases between them. The CDR3 region has the DNA TGTGCCAGCAGCGTAGCTCCAGTCATGAACACTGAAGCTTTCTTT. Protein: CASSVAPVMNTEAFF.

V is TRBV9 and J is TRBJ2-1, with TRBD1 matching over 9 bases. The CDR3 length is 14 residues. Germline V gene lookup returns CDR1 SGDLS and CDR2 YYNGEE. V shed 4 bases, J shed 8 bases, and the junction held 7 bases outside the gene matches. The CDR3 spells CASSPGTGMHEQFF. CDR3 in DNA: TGTGCCAGCAGCCCCGGGACAGGGATGCATGAGCAGTTCTTC.

This clonotype was found a few times. The V call is TRBV5-1, the J call TRBJ2-7; D is unresolved. V lost 0 bases and J lost 4, with 14 bases in between. CDR1 is SGHRS, CDR2 YFSETQ, per germline. The CDR3 consists of 15 residues. The CDR3 here is CASSLGGLPVYEQYF. Written as DNA, the CDR3 is TGCGCCAGCAGCTTGGGAGGTCTACCTGTGTACGAGCAGTACTTC.

This chain connects TRBV15 to TRBJ1-2, with no clear D. The CDR3 length is 15 residues. CDR1 is LNHNV, CDR2 YYDKDF, per germline (reference sequence). Trimming removed 3 bases from V and 8 bases from J, with 19 bases in between. CDR3 protein: CATSSRKTMVEGYTF. In nucleotides, the CDR3 is TGTGCCACCAGCAGCCGAAAAACTATGGTCGAGGGCTACACCTTC.